The rows below give T cell receptor beta chains drawn from one sample of a study of a mutant IDH1 vaccine in newly diagnosed glioma. Clones were read by immunoSEQ multiplex PCR, and TCRdb kept only the in-frame ones, dropping some. The sample lists over 35,000 clones, approximately 84% occurring once. These TCRs' antigens remain unknown. The specimen comprised PBMCs, sampled from a glioma patient whose treatment included an IDH1 peptide vaccine. The receptors derive from a young woman with glioma. Some clones in this sample may be carry-over from other donors' samples. Each CDR3 is given with its conserved first and last residue. The order of the fields is J gene, clone size, V gene, D gene, CDR3 protein, CDR3 DNA. The D gene is left open where the match is weak. Only some rows state a clone size, as once, few, many or a class for expanded clones.

TRBJ2-6 | - | TRBV6-4 | - | CASATSPGANVLTF | TGTGCCAGCGCCACGAGCCCTGGGGCCAACGTCCTGACTTTC
TRBJ2-2 | - | TRBV21-1 | - | CASSKAGGGGLAGGTNTGELFF | TGTGCCAGCAGCAAAGCGGGAGGAGGGGGACTAGCGGGAGGGACGAACACCGGGGAGCTGTTTTTT
TRBJ2-1 | - | TRBV6-1 | - | CASTNRGLAYNEQFF | TGTGCCAGCACCAACAGGGGACTGGCGTACAATGAGCAGTTCTTC
TRBJ1-2 | - | TRBV19 | - | CASSIVTGNYGYTF | TGTGCCAGTAGTATAGTCACAGGGAACTATGGCTACACCTTC
TRBJ1-1 | - | TRBV6-1 | - | CASSEARPVGAFF | TGTGCCAGCAGTGAAGCGAGACCCGTAGGAGCTTTCTTT
TRBJ1-1 | once | TRBV7-9 | - | CASSQGDLNTEAFF | TGTGCCAGCAGTCAAGGGGATTTGAACACTGAAGCTTTCTTT
TRBJ2-7 | - | TRBV7-2 | TRBD2 | CASSLAGLAGDEQYF | TGTGCCAGCAGCTTAGCGGGACTAGCGGGAGACGAGCAGTACTTC
TRBJ1-2 | - | TRBV27 | TRBD1 | CASKRIGGDSSYGYTF | TGTGCCAGCAAGAGGATCGGAGGGGACAGCTCCTATGGCTACACCTTC
TRBJ2-3 | - | TRBV13 | - | CASEPAPRTDTQYF | TGTGCCAGCGAACCAGCCCCCCGCACAGATACGCAGTATTTT
TRBJ2-2 | - | TRBV6-1 | - | CASSEVLDTGELFF | TGTGCCAGCAGTGAAGTCTTGGACACCGGGGAGCTGTTTTTT
TRBJ2-3 | once | TRBV7-9 | TRBD1 | CASSLGTGRGNTQYF | TGTGCCAGCAGCCTCGGGACAGGGAGGGGGAATACGCAGTATTTT
TRBJ2-3 | - | TRBV19 | - | CASSYQDITDTQYF | TGTGCCAGTAGTTACCAGGACATAACAGATACGCAGTATTTT
TRBJ2-5 | - | TRBV6-1 | TRBD1 | CASSEQGAQETQYF | TGTGCCAGCAGTGAACAGGGGGCCCAAGAGACCCAGTACTTC